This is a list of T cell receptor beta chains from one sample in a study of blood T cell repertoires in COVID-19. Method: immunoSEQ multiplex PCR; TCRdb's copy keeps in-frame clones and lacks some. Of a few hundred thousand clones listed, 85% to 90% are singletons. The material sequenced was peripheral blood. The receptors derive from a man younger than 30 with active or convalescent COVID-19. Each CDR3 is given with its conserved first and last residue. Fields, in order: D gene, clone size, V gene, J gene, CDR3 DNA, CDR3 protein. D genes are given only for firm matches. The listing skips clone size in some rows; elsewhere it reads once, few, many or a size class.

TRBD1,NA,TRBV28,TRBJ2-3,TGTGCCAGCAGTTCGGGACAGATTATAGCAGATACGCAGTATTTT,CASSSGQIIADTQYF
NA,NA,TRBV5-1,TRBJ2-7,TGCGCCAGCAGCTTGGGGGAGCGCTACGAGCAGTACTTC,CASSLGERYEQYF
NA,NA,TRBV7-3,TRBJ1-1,TGTGCCAGCAGCGTAGGAGGGCACACTGAAGCTTTCTTT,CASSVGGHTEAFF
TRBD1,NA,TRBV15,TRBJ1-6,TGTGCCACCAGCTCCGGGACAGGGTATTCACCCCTCCACTTT,CATSSGTGYSPLHF
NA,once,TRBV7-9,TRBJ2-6,TGTGCCAGCACCACGTTTACTGGGGCCAACGTCCTGACTTTC,CASTTFTGANVLTF
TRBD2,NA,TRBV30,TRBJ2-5,TGTGCCTGGAGTGTATTGGGGGGGAGGGAGACCCAGTACTTC,CAWSVLGGRETQYF
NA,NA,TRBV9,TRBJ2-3,TGTGCCAGTTCTGAGAATTTATATACGCAGTATTTT,CASSENLYTQYF
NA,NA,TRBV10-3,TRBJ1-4,TGTGCCATCAGTGACGCGGGCCCGAGGAATGAAAAACTGTTTTTT,CAISDAGPRNEKLFF
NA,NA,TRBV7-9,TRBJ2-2,TGTGCCAGCAGCTTAGCGGGCCCCACCGGGGAGCTGTTTTTT,CASSLAGPTGELFF
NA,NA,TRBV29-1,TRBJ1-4,TGCAGCGTTTGGACAGAGACTAATGAAAAACTGTTTTTT,CSVWTETNEKLFF
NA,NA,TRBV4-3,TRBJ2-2,TGCGCCAGCAGCCAAGATAACCCCCCCGGAGGGAACACCGGGGAGCTGTTTTTT,CASSQDNPPGGNTGELFF
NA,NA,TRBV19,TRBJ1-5,TGTGCCAGTAGTGTAGTTAGGAGGGAAAATCAGCCCCAGCATTTT,CASSVVRRENQPQHF
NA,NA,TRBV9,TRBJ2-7,TGTGCCAGCAGCGTCTCCCCTGGCACCGGAGCCTACGAGCAGTACTTC,CASSVSPGTGAYEQYF
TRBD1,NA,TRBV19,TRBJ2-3,TGTGCCAGTAGTACTGGGACAGAAACAGATACGCAGTATTTT,CASSTGTETDTQYF
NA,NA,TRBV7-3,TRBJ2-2,TGTGCCAGCAGCGATACAGGGAACACCGGGGAGCTGTTTTTT,CASSDTGNTGELFF
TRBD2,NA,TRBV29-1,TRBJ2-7,TGCAGCGTTGAAAGCGGGAGGGCCCACGAGCAGTACTTC,CSVESGRAHEQYF
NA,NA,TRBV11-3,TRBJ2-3,TGTGCCAGCAGCTCCCTTGGAGGCGGGATCGGCACAGATACGCAGTATTTT,CASSSLGGGIGTDTQYF
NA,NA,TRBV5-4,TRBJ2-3,TGTGCCAGCAGCTCCAAGCGGGGCACAGATACGCAGTATTTT,CASSSKRGTDTQYF
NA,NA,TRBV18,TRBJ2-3,TGTGCCAGCTCAGAACAGAGTTCAAGCACAGATACGCAGTATTTT,CASSEQSSSTDTQYF
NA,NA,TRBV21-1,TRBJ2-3,TGTGCCAGCGGTGAACAGGGACGAGATACGCAGTATTTT,CASGEQGRDTQYF
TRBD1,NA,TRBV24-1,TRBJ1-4,TGTGCCACCAGTGAGGCCGGGACAGCAAATGAAAAACTGTTTTTT,CATSEAGTANEKLFF
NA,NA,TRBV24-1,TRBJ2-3,TGTGCCACCAGTGATTATGGCCAACAATTCACAGATACGCAGTATTTT,CATSDYGQQFTDTQYF
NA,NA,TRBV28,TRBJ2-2,TGTGCCAGCAGCCTGAACACCGGGGAGCTGTTTTTT,CASSLNTGELFF
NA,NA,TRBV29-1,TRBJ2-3,TGCAGCGTTGAAGATCTGGGACATACAGATACGCAGTATTTT,CSVEDLGHTDTQYF
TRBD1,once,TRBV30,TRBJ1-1,TGTGCCTGGTCGTTACAGGGGGCTAATGAAGCTTTCTTT,CAWSLQGANEAFF
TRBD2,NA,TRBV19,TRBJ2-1,TGTGCCAGTAGTTCACTAGCGGGGGATAACAATGAGCAGTTCTTC,CASSSLAGDNNEQFF
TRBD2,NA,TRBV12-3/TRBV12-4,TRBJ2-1,TGTGCCAGCAGTTTTCCGGGGGGGAATGAGCAGTTCTTC,CASSFPGGNEQFF
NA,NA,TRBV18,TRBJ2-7,TGTGCCAGCTCACCGGCCGGGACACCTCACGAGCAGTACTTC,CASSPAGTPHEQYF
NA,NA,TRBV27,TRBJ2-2,TGTGCCAGCAGTTTATCACAGGGGAACACCGGGGAGCTGTTTTTT,CASSLSQGNTGELFF
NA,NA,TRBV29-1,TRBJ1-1,TGCAGCGTTGACCCGCGAACGGCTGAAGCTTTCTTT,CSVDPRTAEAFF
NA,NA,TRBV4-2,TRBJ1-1,TGTGCCAGCAGCCAAGCTAGGGGAGGGCCTGAAGCTTTCTTT,CASSQARGGPEAFF